One and the same sample provided the 10 T cell receptor beta chains below, sequenced in a study of T-cell memory formation after mild COVID-19. TCRdb used MiXCR to reprocess the 5' RACE reads, holding one entry per CDR3 protein. The repertoire holds 470,000 or so distinct CDR3 sequences, with around 17% as singletons. Sequenced sample: PBMCs or a T cell subset sorted from them (not recorded which). The receptors derive from a man aged 18 to 29 who had mild COVID-19 (a few samples of this study predate the infection). Cell type and time point are not known.

The chain has TRBV5-6 and TRBJ2-3, with 7 bases identical to TRBD1. The trim removed 6 bases at V and 0 bases at J, leaving 4 bases unmatched. This CDR3 spans 14 amino acids. Germline lookup yields CDR1 SGHDT and CDR2 YYEEEE. The CDR3 is CASINRGSTDTQYF. CDR3 sequence (DNA): TGTGCCAGCATTAACAGGGGTAGCACAGATACGCAGTATTTT.

The rearrangement links TRBV5-1 to TRBJ1-6, with 7 bases that match TRBD1. Trimming cost V 5 bases and J 5 bases; bases outside gene matches: 7. CDR1 is SGHRS, CDR2 YFSETQ, per germline. CDR3 length: 15 residues. The CDR3 spells CASRLTGIDNSPLHF. DNA of the CDR3: TGCGCCAGCAGGTTGACAGGGATCGATAATTCACCCCTCCACTTT. Full variable domain (remainder filled in from reference TRBV5-1 and TRBJ1-6): KAGVTQTPRYLIKTRGQQVTLSCSPISGHRSVSWYQQTPGQGLQFLFEYFSETQRNKGNFPGRFSGRQFSNSRSEMNVSTLELGDSALYLCASRLTGIDNSPLHFGNGTRLTVT.

This clonotype has at least ten counts. The chain joins TRBV12-3 or TRBV12-4 to TRBJ2-1; 7 bases map to TRBD1. The CDR3 contains 16 residues. V lost 8 bases, J lost 6 bases, and 16 bases stayed unmatched. CDR3 DNA: TGTGCCAGCTTTTCTAGGGGGCTGTCCCCTAGCAATGAGCAGTTCTTC. Amino acid sequence: CASFSRGLSPSNEQFF.

Concerning this clonotype itself: This sequence may be a read error, since a much larger clone differs from it by one base. The gene calls are TRBV7-2 and TRBJ2-7; D is uncertain. V shed 1 base and J shed 6 bases, with 7 bases lying between them. Germline V gene data show CDR1 as SGHTA and CDR2 as FQGNSA. The CDR3 totals 12 residues. CDR3 sequence (DNA): TGTGCCAGCAGCTTAGTGGGCTTCGAGCAGTACTTC. Its protein is CASSLVGFEQYF.

This rearrangement joins TRBV4-3 to TRBJ2-3; TRBD2 is a possible D gene (6 bases). Germline loops: CDR1 LGHNA, CDR2 YSLEER. The V end lost 2 bases, the J end lost 0 bases, and 12 bases lay between the germline ends. The CDR3 contains 16 residues. The CDR3 here is CASSQRLVQSTDTQYF. The CDR3 bases are TGCGCCAGCAGCCAAAGACTAGTGCAAAGCACAGATACGCAGTATTTT.

The rearrangement joins TRBV13 to TRBJ2-3; tentatively, D is TRBD1 or TRBD2 (5 bases each). The CDR3 loop spans 14 amino acids. Trimming shortened V by 5 bases and J by 5 bases, and 14 bases separated the two germline ends. Germline V gives CDR1 PRHDT, CDR2 FYEKMQ (reference sequence). The CDR3 loop reads CASSPTRGGDTQYF. The CDR3 DNA sequence: TGTGCCAGCAGCCCCACGAGGGGTGGAGATACGCAGTATTTT.

The V call is TRBV6-4, the J call TRBJ1-2; 9 bases fit TRBD1. The V and J ends lost 6 bases and 5 bases, in that order; junction bases with no gene match: 10. This CDR3 has 15 amino acids. Germline V gives CDR1 MRHNA, CDR2 SNTAGT. CDR3 residues: CASRGSGTGPYGYTF. The CDR3 nucleotides are TGTGCCAGCAGGGGATCCGGGACAGGGCCGTATGGCTACACCTTC.

The V call is TRBV20-1, the J call TRBJ1-2, with D uncertain. Germline CDR1 DFQATT, CDR2 SNEGSKA (reference sequence). The ends were cut back, 3 bases at V and 1 base at J, with 6 bases in the middle. The CDR3 consists of 12 residues. The CDR3 region is CSASPDNYGYTF. CDR3 nucleotides: TGCAGTGCTAGCCCGGATAACTATGGCTACACCTTC.

This clonotype was counted only a few times. J is TRBJ2-1 and V is TRBV19, with 13 bases identical to TRBD2. The trim removed 8 bases at V and 0 bases at J, leaving 1 base unmatched. Germline CDR1 is LNHDA and CDR2 is SQIVND (reference sequence). The CDR3 has 15 residues. Here the CDR3 reads CASRTSGSSYNEQFF. CDR3 sequence (DNA): TGTGCCAGTCGGACTAGCGGGAGCTCCTACAATGAGCAGTTCTTC.

V is TRBV4-1 and J is TRBJ2-7; the match to TRBD1 covers 7 bases. CDR1 is MGHRA and CDR2 is YSYEKL in the germline V gene. The V segment lost 4 bases and the J segment 6 bases; nucleotides outside the gene matches: 6. This CDR3 region has 13 residues. CDR3: CASSRTSGGEQYV. As DNA, the CDR3 is TGCGCCAGCAGCCGAACTTCAGGGGGCGAGCAGTACGTC.